This TCR beta chain was sequenced during a study of T-cell reconstitution after alpha-beta-depleted transplantation in children. It was with unique molecular identifiers that the TCRbeta library was prepared. TCRdb analysed the PCR reads with MiXCR anew, one entry per CDR3 protein. The data show around 17,000 distinct CDR3 sequences, 5% to 5.5% seen once. Overall study findings and caveats: About two months after transplant, alpha-beta T cells reportedly came from several hundred expanded graft clones. T-cell counts and diversity were attributed mostly to newly produced T cells one year after transplant.

The V gene's germline CDR1 is MNHNS and CDR2 SASEGT. Trimming shortened V by 4 bases and J by 4 bases, and 10 bases separated the two germline ends. The CDR3 is 13 amino acids. This clonotype was counted ten times or more. The antigen is not known. The material was PBMCs, obtained before TCRalphabeta/CD19-depleted stem cell transplant. This receptor was taken from a boy aged 5-17 years with acute lymphoblastic leukemia, due to receive a stem cell transplant. The chain is built from TRBV6-1 and TRBJ1-2; possibly TRBD1 for D (6 bases). The DNA of the CDR3 is TGTGCCAGCAGTGCATCCAGGGGCTATGGCTACACCTTC. Its translation is CASSASRGYGYTF.